Sequencing of this T cell receptor (beta chain) was carried out in a study of radiotherapy plus CTLA-4 blockade in lung cancer. Repertoires were generated with immunoSEQ multiplex PCR, while TCRdb's copy carries only in-frame clones and drops some. This sample has 43,000 or so clones, with roughly 65% found just once. This receptor was obtained from a human donor with non-small cell lung cancer who had a partial response to radiotherapy plus ipilimumab. The sample here was peripheral blood, taken from a patient treated with radiotherapy plus ipilimumab.

In nucleotides, the CDR3 is TGTGCCAGCAGCCTGGATGGGGGCAGCAATCAGCCCCAGCATTTT. Translated: CASSLDGGSNQPQHF. The gene calls are TRBV5-4 and TRBJ1-5, with a possible D match to TRBD1 (6 bases). Germline V lookup: CDR1 SGHNT, CDR2 YYREEE (reference sequence). CDR3 length: 15 amino acids. The V end lost 4 bases, the J end lost 1 base, and 12 bases lay between the germline ends.